Below, 27 T cell receptor beta chains from the same sample are listed, as sequenced in a study of PD-1 blockade in classical Hodgkin lymphoma (dated by TCRdb to the early 2020s). According to the study, the label for this sample's time point signals: cycle 1 day 1 (C1D1), immediately before nivolumab initiation. Every trial patient had relapsed following autologous stem cell transplantation, and prior brentuximab vedotin exposure was what differed among cohorts A, B and C. The library was prepared using the immunoSEQ multiplex PCR assay. TCRdb took this table from immuneACCESS and kept in-frame rearrangements with V and J called. Such tables lack part of the clones; where checked against another copy, unresolved V genes explain under half of the gap, and the rest is unexplained. Recorded for this sample are 80,000 to 100,000 clones; approximately 92% of them occurred a single time. The ten most abundant clones make up 2.8% of the sample.

The starting material was peripheral blood mononuclear cells (PBMCs), obtained at baseline. The receptors here all came from a human donor with classical Hodgkin lymphoma.

In this sample, this clone turned up a few times. V usage is TRBV29-1 and J usage is TRBJ2-7; D is possibly TRBD2 (5 bases). This CDR3 region has 14 residues. Germline V gives CDR1 SQVTM, CDR2 ANQGSEA. Trimming took 3 bases from V and 3 from J, leaving 15 bases between them. CDR3 DNA sequence: TGCAGCGTTGAGGACGGCTGGAGGAGCTACGAGCAGTACTTC. It yields the protein CSVEDGWRSYEQYF.

The rearrangement joins TRBV6-6 to TRBJ1-1, with D perhaps TRBD1 (6 bases). The V end was cut by 6 bases, the J end by 8 bases, with 16 bases between. From germline, CDR1 is MNHNY and CDR2 SVGAGI (reference sequence). The CDR3 consists of 13 residues. Here the CDR3 reads CASRLNRAEEAFF. The CDR3 DNA is TGTGCCAGCAGACTTAACAGGGCAGAGGAAGCTTTCTTT.

This clone was counted a single time. CDR3 DNA: TGTGCCAGCAGCTTAGGAGGGAGGAATACGCAGTATTTT. The encoded protein is CASSLGGRNTQYF. V usage is TRBV7-2 and J usage is TRBJ2-3; D may be TRBD2 (6 bases). The V end was cut by 1 base, the J end by 7 bases, with 9 bases between. The germline CDR1 and CDR2 sequences are SGHTA and FQGNSA. This CDR3 comprises 13 residues.

The CDR3 is CASSIRTQGGPDTQYF. The DNA of the CDR3 is TGTGCCAGCAGCATAAGGACCCAGGGTGGCCCAGATACGCAGTATTTT. The rearrangement uses TRBV11-3 and TRBJ2-3, with D possibly being TRBD1 (5 bases). V was shortened by 5 bases and J by 4 bases, with 19 bases between the two germline ends. Germline assignment: CDR1 SGHNT and CDR2 YENEEA. The CDR3 sequence is 16 residues long.

This clone occurred once. The chain has TRBV7-9 and TRBJ1-1, with a possible D match to TRBD1 (6 bases). Trimming shortened V by 6 bases and J by 0 bases, and 11 bases separated the two germline ends. This CDR3 is built from 14 residues. Germline-derived CDR1 and CDR2 are SEHNR and FQNEAQ (reference sequence). This CDR3 reads CASRWTAMNTEAFF. The CDR3 coding sequence is TGTGCCAGCAGATGGACAGCCATGAACACTGAAGCTTTCTTT.

The chain employs TRBV5-1 and TRBJ2-2; 11 bases agree with TRBD2. The V and J ends lost 1 base and 4 bases, in that order; junction bases with no gene match: 9. Germline V CDR1 and CDR2: SGHRS, YFSETQ. The CDR3 runs 18 residues. This CDR3 reads CASSLSTSGSRGTGELFF. In DNA, the CDR3 is TGCGCCAGCAGCTTGAGCACTAGCGGGAGTAGGGGCACCGGGGAGCTGTTTTTT.

The chain links TRBV7-8 to TRBJ2-7, with D tentatively TRBD2 (5 bases). The CDR3 length is 13 residues. The germline V gene has CDR1 SGHVS and CDR2 FQNEAQ. Between the trimmed V and J ends, which lost 3 bases and 5 bases, there was a span of 11 bases. The CDR3 bases are TGTGCCAGCAGCTTGGGCCTAGCCAACGAGCAGTACTTC. It translates to CASSLGLANEQYF.

V usage is TRBV29-1 and J usage is TRBJ2-6, with a weak D call TRBD2 (5 bases). The V gene's germline CDR1 is SQVTM and CDR2 ANQGSEA. Trimming left V 2 bases short and J 0 bases short, with 14 bases between. The CDR3 consists of 17 residues. The DNA of the CDR3 is TGCAGCGTTGAATGGCGCGGGTCCGTCTCTGGGGCCAACGTCCTGACTTTC. Its translation: CSVEWRGSVSGANVLTF. The whole variable domain, remainder taken from reference TRBV29-1 and TRBJ2-6, is SAVISQKPSRDICQRGTSLTIQCQVDSQVTMMFWYRQQPGQSLTLIATANQGSEATYESGFVIDKFPISRPNLTFSTLTVSNMSPEDSSIYLCSVEWRGSVSGANVLTFGAGSRLTVL.

V is TRBV5-1 and J is TRBJ2-1; TRBD2 aligns across 7 bases. CDR1 SGHRS and CDR2 YFSETQ come from the germline V gene. J was trimmed by 6 bases and V by 4 bases; bases with no gene match: 10. The CDR3 contains 15 residues. The CDR3 region is CASSEGGDPFNEQFF. The DNA for the CDR3 is TGCGCCAGCAGCGAGGGAGGGGACCCATTCAATGAGCAGTTCTTC.

This chain joins TRBV18 and TRBJ1-1; D remains ambiguous. Germline V CDR1 and CDR2: KGHSH, LQKENI. The CDR3 length is 13 residues. V was shortened by 2 bases and J by 1 base, with 5 bases between the two germline ends. Written as DNA, the CDR3 is TGTGCCAGCTCACCAGCCAAGAACACTGAAGCTTTCTTT. Translating gives CASSPAKNTEAFF.

The genes are TRBV6-5 and TRBJ2-1, with a possible D match to TRBD1 (6 bases). CDR3 length equals 14 residues. V was shortened by 7 bases and J by 3 bases, with 13 bases between the two germline ends. Looked up from germline, CDR1 is MNHEY and CDR2 is SVGAGI. The CDR3 loop reads CASNPGTHYNEQFF. For the CDR3, the DNA is TGTGCCAGCAACCCCGGGACACACTACAATGAGCAGTTCTTC.

The chain joins TRBV6-5 to TRBJ1-1; D is perhaps TRBD1 (6 bases). The CDR3 has 15 amino acids. Germline CDR1 MNHEY, CDR2 SVGAGI. Deletions cut 6 bases from V and 0 bases from J, with 14 bases between. The CDR3 DNA sequence: TGTGCCAGCAGCACCCGAGGACAGTTGAACACTGAAGCTTTCTTT. Translated: CASSTRGQLNTEAFF.

The gene calls are TRBV7-9 and TRBJ2-1; D is possibly TRBD2 (5 bases). This CDR3 is built from 14 residues. CDR1 and CDR2 from the germline V gene are SEHNR and FQNEAQ (reference sequence). Between the trimmed V and J ends, which lost 1 base and 4 bases, there was a span of 8 bases. The CDR3 reads CASSLGGLYNEQFF. The CDR3 region has the DNA TGTGCCAGCAGCTTAGGCGGGCTTTACAATGAGCAGTTCTTC.

This chain joins TRBV11-2 and TRBJ1-2; D uncertain. CDR1 and CDR2 (germline): SGHAT, FQNNGV. Trimming removed 5 bases at V and 4 bases at J, with 8 bases between. The CDR3 covers 12 residues. CDR3: CASSPGFYGYTF. Here the CDR3 DNA reads TGTGCCAGCAGCCCGGGCTTCTATGGCTACACCTTC.

The J gene is TRBJ2-7, the V gene TRBV7-3; TRBD2 matches 16 bases. Trimming at V came to 5 bases and at J to 6 bases, leaving 4 bases not matched to a gene. CDR3 size: 15 residues. Germline V gene lookup returns CDR1 SGHTA and CDR2 FQGTGA. The CDR3 DNA is TGTGCCAGCAGCGCTGGGACTAGCGGGAGGGTCGAGCAGTACTTC. It is translated as CASSAGTSGRVEQYF.

The chain links TRBV19 to TRBJ1-5; TRBD1 is a possible D gene (6 bases). V lost 6 bases, J lost 1 base, and 10 bases lay in between. The CDR3 is 14 amino acids. Germline assignment: CDR1 LNHDA and CDR2 SQIVND (reference sequence). CDR3 sequence: CASSPQGSNQPQHF. The CDR3 DNA reads TGTGCCAGTAGCCCTCAGGGGAGCAATCAGCCCCAGCATTTT.

The rearrangement uses TRBV9 and TRBJ1-1; D is ambiguous. This CDR3 is built from 15 residues. V was cut by 3 bases and J by 0 bases, with 12 bases left in between. CDR1 and CDR2 (germline): SGDLS, YYNGEE. Here the CDR3 DNA reads TGTGCCAGCAGCGGTCTGGTTGGAGTGAACACTGAAGCTTTCTTT. As protein: CASSGLVGVNTEAFF.

The chain uses TRBV27 and TRBJ2-1; 9 positions agree with TRBD2. CDR3 size: 15 residues. Germline-derived CDR1 and CDR2 are MNHEY and SMNVEV (reference sequence). V lost 0 bases, J lost 9 bases, and 6 bases stayed unmatched. CDR3 sequence (DNA): TGTGCCAGCAGTTTATCCGCGGGAGGGCCAGTTGAGCAGTTCTTC. Translation gives CASSLSAGGPVEQFF.

The V gene is TRBV10-3, the J gene TRBJ1-1; 9 nucleotides match TRBD1. The CDR3 is 13 amino acids. The J segment lost 10 bases and the V segment lost 6 bases, leaving 9 bases of the junction unmatched. The germline V gene has CDR1 ENHRY and CDR2 SYGVKD. CDR3 amino acids: CAIRETGGIGAFF. The CDR3 DNA reads TGTGCCATCAGGGAGACAGGGGGAATAGGAGCTTTCTTT.

This sequence joins TRBV5-5 and TRBJ1-4; tentatively, D is TRBD1 (6 bases). V lost 1 base, J lost 3 bases, and 7 bases lay in between. Germline CDR1 is SGHKS and CDR2 is YYEKEE (reference sequence). This CDR3 has 14 residues. CDR3 sequence (DNA): TGTGCCAGCAGCTTGCCAGGGGCTAATGAAAAACTGTTTTTT. Its translation: CASSLPGANEKLFF.

The chain links TRBV15 to TRBJ2-1, with 7 bases that match TRBD2. Trimming removed 1 base from V and 0 bases from J; junction bases left unmatched: 0. Germline V gives CDR1 LNHNV, CDR2 YYDKDF (reference sequence). The CDR3 is 15 amino acids. The CDR3 here is CATSRGGSSYNEQFF. DNA for the CDR3: TGTGCCACCAGCAGAGGCGGGAGCTCCTACAATGAGCAGTTCTTC.

The V gene is TRBV7-6, the J gene TRBJ2-3; TRBD2 aligns across 13 bases. This CDR3 is built from 21 residues. J was trimmed by 4 bases and V by 3 bases; bases with no gene match: 19. In germline, CDR1 is SGHVS, CDR2 FNYEAQ. This chain's CDR3 is CASSFSSGGLLAGGPSDTQYF. The CDR3 DNA is TGTGCCAGCAGCTTTAGTTCCGGAGGGTTACTAGCGGGAGGGCCCTCAGATACGCAGTATTTT.

The rearrangement uses TRBV19 and TRBJ2-3; tentatively, D is TRBD1 or TRBD2 (5 bases each). This CDR3 has 16 amino acids. Germline CDR1 LNHDA, CDR2 SQIVND (reference sequence). V lost 3 bases, J lost 0 bases, and 13 bases lay in between. The CDR3 spells CASSITGTTSTDTQYF. The CDR3 DNA follows: TGTGCCAGTAGTATCACGGGGACCACTAGCACAGATACGCAGTATTTT.

The CDR3 sequence: CASSLDLYEQYF. The CDR3, as DNA: TGTGCCAGCAGTCTAGACCTCTACGAGCAGTACTTC. The chain recombines TRBV28 with TRBJ2-7, with D unclear. This CDR3 comprises 12 residues. Germline-derived CDR1 and CDR2 are MDHEN and SYDVKM. The ends were cut back, 5 bases at V and 3 bases at J, with 8 bases in the middle.

The chain combines TRBV7-6 with TRBJ2-2, with 10 bases identical to TRBD2. The germline V gene encodes CDR1 SGHVS and CDR2 FNYEAQ. CDR3 length: 15 amino acids. After removal of 11 bases from V and 6 bases from J, the junction contained 12 bases not matched to a gene. Here the CDR3 reads CAVRELAGSSGELFF. In DNA form, the CDR3 reads TGTGCCGTCCGGGAACTAGCGGGAAGCTCCGGGGAGCTGTTTTTT. The variable domain in full, completed from reference TRBV7-6 and TRBJ2-2, reads GAGVSQSPRYKVTKRGQDVALRCDPISGHVSLYWYRQALGQGPEFLTYFNYEAQQDKSGLPNDRFSAERPEGSISTLTIQRTEQRDSAMYRCAVRELAGSSGELFFGEGSRLTVL.

This chain connects TRBV5-6 to TRBJ2-2; possibly TRBD2 for D (5 bases). The CDR3 contains 15 residues. The ends were cut back, 3 bases at V and 3 bases at J, with 12 bases in the middle. From germline, CDR1 is SGHDT and CDR2 YYEEEE. The CDR3 spells CASSSVRDYTGELFF. The DNA for the CDR3 is TGTGCCAGCAGCTCCGTCCGGGATTACACCGGGGAGCTGTTTTTT. The whole variable domain, remainder taken from reference TRBV5-6 and TRBJ2-2, is DAGVTQSPTHLIKTRGQQVTLRCSPKSGHDTVSWYQQALGQGPQFIFQYYEEEERQRGNFPDRFSGHQFPNYSSELNVNALLLGDSALYLCASSSVRDYTGELFFGEGSRLTVL.

V is TRBV28 and J is TRBJ1-1; possibly TRBD1 for D (6 bases). Trimming stripped 7 bases from V and 2 bases from J, with 14 bases between. This CDR3 contains 14 residues. Per the germline V gene, CDR1 is MDHEN and CDR2 is SYDVKM. The CDR3 reads CASTRGGTNTEAFF. The CDR3 region has the DNA TGTGCCAGCACCCGGGGGGGCACTAACACTGAAGCTTTCTTT.